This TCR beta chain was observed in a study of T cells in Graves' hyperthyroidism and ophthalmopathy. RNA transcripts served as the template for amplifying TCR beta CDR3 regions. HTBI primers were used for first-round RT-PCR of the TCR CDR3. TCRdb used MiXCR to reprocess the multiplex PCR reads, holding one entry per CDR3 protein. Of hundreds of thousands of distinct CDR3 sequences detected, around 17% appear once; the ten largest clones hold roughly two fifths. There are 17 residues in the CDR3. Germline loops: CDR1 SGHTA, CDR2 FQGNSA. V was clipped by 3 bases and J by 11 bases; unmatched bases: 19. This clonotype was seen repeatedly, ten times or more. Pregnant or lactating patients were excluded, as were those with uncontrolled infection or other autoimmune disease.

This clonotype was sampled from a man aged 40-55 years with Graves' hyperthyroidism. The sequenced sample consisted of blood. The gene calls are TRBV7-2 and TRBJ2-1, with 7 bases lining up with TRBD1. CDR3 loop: CASSFTRTGLPTRKQFF. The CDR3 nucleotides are TGTGCCAGCAGCTTTACACGGACAGGATTACCTACAAGGAAGCAGTTCTTC.